The T cell receptor (beta chain) described here comes from a study of T cell responses to AZD1222 COVID-19 vaccine. General study findings and limits: Nearly half of spike-specific TCRs reportedly target variant regions that are unmutated in the B.1.351 and B.1.1.7 variants.

Generated by immunoSEQ multiplex PCR, the TCRdb table keeps only in-frame clones and is missing some. The repertoire consists of about 150,000 clones, with less than 95% occurring once and the leading ten covering about 6.5%. In germline, CDR1 is MDHEN, CDR2 SYDVKM. The length of the CDR3 is 13 residues. V lost 1 base and J 9 bases, leaving 13 bases between the germline ends. Second-dose intervals near 4 or 12 weeks were combined. Worth noting for this clone: The antigen remains undetermined.

The J gene is TRBJ2-7, the V gene TRBV28; D remains ambiguous. This TCR came from an adult who received the AZD1222 COVID-19 vaccine. The sample was peripheral blood, taken 28 days after the second AZD1222 dose. The CDR3 coding sequence is TGTGCCAGCAGTTTATCTTTTCTTTTTGGGCAGTACTTC. Protein sequence: CASSLSFLFGQYF.